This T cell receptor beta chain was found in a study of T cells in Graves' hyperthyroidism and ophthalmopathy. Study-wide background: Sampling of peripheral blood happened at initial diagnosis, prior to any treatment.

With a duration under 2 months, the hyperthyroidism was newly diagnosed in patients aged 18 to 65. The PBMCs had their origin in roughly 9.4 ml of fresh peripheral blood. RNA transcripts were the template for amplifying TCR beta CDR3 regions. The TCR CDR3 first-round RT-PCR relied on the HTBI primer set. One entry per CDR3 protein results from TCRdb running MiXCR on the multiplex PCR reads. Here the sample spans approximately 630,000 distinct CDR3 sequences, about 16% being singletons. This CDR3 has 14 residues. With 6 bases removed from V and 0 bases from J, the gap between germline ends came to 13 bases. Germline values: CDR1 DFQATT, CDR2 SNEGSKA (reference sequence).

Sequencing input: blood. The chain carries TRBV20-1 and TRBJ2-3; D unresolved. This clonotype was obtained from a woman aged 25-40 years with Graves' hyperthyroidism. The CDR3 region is CSAHQLESTDTQYF. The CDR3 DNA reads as TGCAGTGCCCACCAGCTTGAGAGCACAGATACGCAGTATTTT.